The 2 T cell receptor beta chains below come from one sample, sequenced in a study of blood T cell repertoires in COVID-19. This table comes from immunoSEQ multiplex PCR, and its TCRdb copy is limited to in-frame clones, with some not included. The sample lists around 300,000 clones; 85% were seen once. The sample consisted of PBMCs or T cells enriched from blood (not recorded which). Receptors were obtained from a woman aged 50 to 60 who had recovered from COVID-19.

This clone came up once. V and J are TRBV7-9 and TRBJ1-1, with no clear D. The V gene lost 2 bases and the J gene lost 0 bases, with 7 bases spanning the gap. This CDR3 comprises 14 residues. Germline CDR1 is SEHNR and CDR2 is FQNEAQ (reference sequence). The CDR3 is CASSLRAMNTEAFF. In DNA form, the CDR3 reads TGTGCCAGCAGCTTAAGAGCGATGAACACTGAAGCTTTCTTT.

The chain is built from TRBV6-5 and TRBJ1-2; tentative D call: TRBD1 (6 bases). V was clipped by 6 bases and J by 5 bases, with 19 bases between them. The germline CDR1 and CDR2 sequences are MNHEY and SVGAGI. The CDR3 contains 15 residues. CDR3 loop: CASSPEGVGEYGYTF. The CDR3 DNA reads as TGTGCCAGCAGCCCAGAGGGGGTGGGTGAATATGGCTACACCTTC.